This TCR beta chain was sequenced in a study of T cells after yellow fever vaccination. Germline-derived CDR1 and CDR2 are MNHEY and SVGAGI. The CDR3 runs to 15 residues. Unmatched junction bases numbered 9, after V lost 6 bases and J lost 2 bases. The sample holds many counts of this clonotype. TCRdb recomputed calls from the 5' RACE reads with MiXCR, one row per CDR3 protein. Of a few hundred thousand distinct CDR3 sequences in the sample, more than 3% were seen once. The receptor was derived from a man younger than 30 who received the YFV17D yellow fever vaccine. The chain recombines TRBV6-5 with TRBJ2-5; 7 bases map to TRBD1. The input for sequencing was PBMCs, taken on the day of the yellow fever booster vaccination. CDR3 amino acids: CASRPGTVPQETQYF. DNA of the CDR3: TGTGCCAGCAGACCGGGGACAGTCCCACAAGAGACCCAGTACTTC.